The 19 T cell receptor beta chains presented below share a single source sample, sequenced in a study of CXCR3-negative and CXCR3-positive naive CD8 T cells. The authors made the TRB cDNA libraries by 5' RACE using UMI labels. Each CDR3 protein gets one entry in TCRdb, which reprocessed the 5' RACE reads and gives no DNA. The specimen's table records about 120,000 distinct CDR3 sequences. The sample comprised naive CXCR3- CD8+ T cells from blood. Regarding subset: CD45RO-CCR7+CD27+CD95- naive CD8+ T cells lacking CXCR3 (TNR3-). The receptors come from a human donor in good health. Some clones in this sample may be carry-over from other donors' samples.

The gene calls are TRBV21-1 and TRBJ1-5. TRBV21-1 is recorded as a pseudogene. This CDR3 is 16 amino acids long. This CDR3 is CASSKGRGKGYQPQHF.

The chain couples TRBV27 to TRBJ1-5. Germline CDR1 and CDR2: MNHEY and SMNVEV (reference sequence). This CDR3 contains 14 residues. This CDR3 reads CASSSTPSNQPQHF.

The chain recombines TRBV29-1 with TRBJ2-7; TCRdb calls TRBD1, which cannot be checked without DNA. The CDR3 spans 13 residues. Germline CDR1 reads SQVTM; CDR2 reads ANQGSEA. CDR3 sequence: CSFRTGSSYEQYF.

V usage is TRBV29-1 and J usage is TRBJ2-3; the D call from TCRdb, TRBD1, cannot be confirmed without DNA. The length of the CDR3 is 16 residues. Germline V gene lookup returns CDR1 SQVTM and CDR2 ANQGSEA. CDR3 protein: CSVEEMRGDNTDTQYF.

The chain carries TRBV7-6 and TRBJ1-1; the D gene TCRdb calls, TRBD1, cannot be checked with no DNA. The CDR3 is made up of 17 amino acids. Germline V CDR1 and CDR2: SGHVS, FNYEAQ. This chain's CDR3 is CASSATGVGVYGTEAFF.

The chain couples TRBV7-9 to TRBJ2-7; the D gene TCRdb calls, TRBD1, cannot be checked with no DNA. The CDR3 is 18 amino acids. The germline CDR1 and CDR2 sequences are SEHNR and FQNEAQ (reference sequence). The CDR3 here is CASSHPRGQGGIWYEQYF.

The chain links TRBV6-5 to TRBJ1-2; lacking DNA, the TRBD1 call made by TCRdb goes unchecked. Germline V lookup: CDR1 MNHEY, CDR2 SVGAGI. The CDR3 extends over 15 amino acids. The CDR3 is CASSYSGQVGNGYTF.

V gene TRBV7-2 combines with J gene TRBJ2-1; TCRdb's D gene call, TRBD2, goes unchecked for lack of DNA. This CDR3 region has 14 residues. Per germline, CDR1 SGHTA and CDR2 FQGNSA. The CDR3 spells CASAVGLSYNEQFF.

This CDR3 reads CASSLRDRGHYEQYF. This chain joins TRBV6-5 and TRBJ2-7; TCRdb names TRBD1, which stays unverified in the absence of DNA. The CDR3 has 15 amino acids. Per germline, CDR1 MNHEY and CDR2 SVGAGI.

The chain has TRBV28 and TRBJ2-3; TCRdb calls TRBD2, which cannot be checked without DNA. The CDR3 has 16 residues. Germline lookup yields CDR1 MDHEN and CDR2 SYDVKM. CDR3: CASSLSGLAGGDTQYF.

The chain combines TRBV20-1 with TRBJ2-3; TCRdb returns TRBD2, unconfirmable since there is no DNA. The CDR3 contains 15 residues. Germline CDR1 reads DFQATT; CDR2 reads SNEGSKA (reference sequence). CDR3 region: CSAWLLAGDTDTQYF.

The chain couples TRBV13 to TRBJ2-7. This CDR3 spans 13 amino acids. CDR1 and CDR2 (germline): PRHDT, FYEKMQ (reference sequence). CDR3 amino acids: CASTSFDSYEQYF.

The chain carries TRBV3-1 and TRBJ2-1; TCRdb indicates TRBD2, and absent DNA this call remains unverified. The CDR3 extends over 16 amino acids. CDR1 and CDR2 (germline): LGHDT, YNNKEL (reference sequence). CDR3 protein: CASSKLSGASYNEQFF.

The gene calls are TRBV5-4 and TRBJ1-2. The CDR3 has 12 residues. From germline, CDR1 is SGHNT and CDR2 YYREEE (reference sequence). CDR3 region: CASMSPGYGYTF.

CDR3 residues: CASSDGINSRNEQFF. The chain joins TRBV6-5 to TRBJ2-1. Germline CDR1 reads MNHEY; CDR2 reads SVGAGI. The CDR3 runs to 15 residues.

The chain has TRBV11-2 and TRBJ2-5; TCRdb proposes TRBD1, but this gene call is untestable without DNA. The CDR3 has 14 amino acids. CDR1 SGHAT and CDR2 FQNNGV come from the germline V gene. CDR3 amino acids: CASSRGPREEAQYF.

V gene TRBV2 combines with J gene TRBJ2-1; with no DNA, the TCRdb D assignment of TRBD1 cannot be verified. Germline values: CDR1 SNHLY, CDR2 FYNNEI. The CDR3 runs 14 residues. CDR3 protein: CASSEAVWGVEQFF.

The chain recombines TRBV7-6 with TRBJ2-3. CDR1 and CDR2 (germline): SGHVS, FNYEAQ. The length of the CDR3 is 15 residues. The CDR3 sequence is CASGYFGSSTDTQYF. The variable domain in full, completed from reference TRBV7-6 and TRBJ2-3, reads GAGVSQSPRYKVTKRGQDVALRCDPISGHVSLYWYRQALGQGPEFLTYFNYEAQQDKSGLPNDRFSAERPEGSISTLTIQRTEQRDSAMYRCASGYFGSSTDTQYFGPGTRLTVL.

The rearrangement links TRBV10-2 to TRBJ2-1; the TRBD1 assignment by TCRdb is unverifiable without DNA. The germline V gene encodes CDR1 WSHSY and CDR2 SAAADI. CDR3 length: 16 amino acids. The chain's CDR3 is CASSELGGRPYNEQFF.